The 18 T cell receptor beta chains below come from one sample, sequenced in a study of T cell responses to AZD1222 COVID-19 vaccine (dated by TCRdb to the early 2020s). Library method: the immunoSEQ multiplex PCR assay. TCRdb took this table from immuneACCESS and kept in-frame rearrangements with V and J called. Such tables lack part of the clones; where checked against another copy, unresolved V genes explain under half of the gap, and the rest is unexplained. The table for this sample lists about 150,000 clones; approximately 91% of them were counted only once. Together, the top ten hold 1.5% to 2.5% of the sample. The time point label on this specimen signifies: about 28 days (+/-7) after the second vaccine dose. The specimen was peripheral blood, collected 28 days after the second AZD1222 dose. The receptor set was obtained from an adult who received the AZD1222 COVID-19 vaccine.

V is TRBV18 and J is TRBJ1-2; TRBD1 is a possible D gene (5 bases). Trimming left V 1 base short and J 3 bases short, with 9 bases between. Germline-derived CDR1 and CDR2 are KGHSH and LQKENI. The CDR3 runs 14 residues. The CDR3 region is CASSPQGLDYGYTF. The CDR3 DNA sequence: TGTGCCAGCTCACCACAGGGGCTGGACTATGGCTACACCTTC. Full variable domain (outside the CDR3, taken from reference TRBV18 and TRBJ1-2): NAGVMQNPRHLVRRRGQEARLRCSPMKGHSHVYWYRQLPEEGLKFMVYLQKENIIDESGMPKERFSAEFPKEGPSILRIQQVVRGDSAAYFCASSPQGLDYGYTFGSGTRLTVV.

This clone was counted a single time. The genes are TRBV3-1 (or the pseudogene TRBV3-2) and TRBJ1-2; weak D call: TRBD1 (5 bases). Germline V CDR1 and CDR2: LGHDT, YNNKEL (reference sequence). The CDR3 contains 15 residues. Trimming cost V 6 bases and J 3 bases, with 17 bases left between them. The CDR3 sequence: CASSQAPGTDYGYTF. In DNA, the CDR3 is TGTGCCAGCAGTCAGGCCCCCGGGACGGACTATGGCTACACCTTC.

V usage is TRBV7-9 and J usage is TRBJ2-7, with 7 nucleotides matching TRBD2. The CDR3 is 15 amino acids. Per the germline V gene, CDR1 is SEHNR and CDR2 is FQNEAQ (reference sequence). V gave up 4 bases and J gave up 4 bases; unmatched junction bases: 10. The CDR3, as DNA: TGTGCCAGCAGCTCCTCAGGGAGGGGTAGATACGAGCAGTACTTC. It specifies CASSSSGRGRYEQYF.

V is TRBV5-1 and J is TRBJ2-5, with 13 positions matching TRBD2. The CDR3 extends over 17 amino acids. CDR1 is SGHRS, CDR2 YFSETQ, per germline. V trimming: 4 bases; J trimming: 2 bases; junction bases outside the gene matches: 8. The CDR3 sequence: CASSRIPTSGGQETQYF. In nucleotides, the CDR3 is TGCGCCAGCAGCCGTATTCCGACTAGCGGGGGGCAAGAGACCCAGTACTTC.

In nucleotides, the CDR3 is TGCGCCAGCAGCCAAGATGGAGGATTCTATGGCTACACCTTC. Translation: CASSQDGGFYGYTF. The V and J genes are TRBV4-1 and TRBJ1-2, with D unclear. The CDR3 runs 14 residues. The germline V and J ends were trimmed by 0 bases and 4 bases, with 9 bases remaining between them. Germline V gene data show CDR1 as MGHRA and CDR2 as YSYEKL.

The V gene is TRBV7-9, the J gene TRBJ1-2; TRBD1 agrees at 9 bases. The junction had 6 bases not matched to a gene; V was cut back by 2 bases and J by 8 bases. Germline values: CDR1 SEHNR, CDR2 FQNEAQ (reference sequence). CDR3 length equals 14 residues. DNA of the CDR3: TGTGCCAGCAGCTTAACCGGGACAGGGTACGGCTACACCTTC. Residues: CASSLTGTGYGYTF.

The chain joins TRBV27 to TRBJ1-1; perhaps TRBD1 as D (6 bases). Germline V lookup: CDR1 MNHEY, CDR2 SMNVEV (reference sequence). CDR3 length: 14 amino acids. Trimming removed 5 bases from V and 1 base from J, with 11 bases in between. The CDR3, as DNA: TGTGCCAGCAGTCTCCGGGGGCCGAACACTGAAGCTTTCTTT. Translation gives CASSLRGPNTEAFF.

V is TRBV6-6 and J is TRBJ1-2; TRBD1 might be the D (6 bases). The CDR3 is 14 residues long. Germline assignment: CDR1 MNHNY and CDR2 SVGAGI (reference sequence). Between the trimmed V and J ends, which lost 7 bases and 4 bases, there was a span of 16 bases. The CDR3 spells CASKRDTTTYGYTF. The CDR3 DNA sequence: TGTGCCAGCAAACGGGACACTACAACCTATGGCTACACCTTC.

In this sample, this clone turned up once. CDR3 protein: CASSLAGLSYEQYF. The CDR3 coding sequence is TGTGCCAGCAGTCTAGCGGGACTCTCCTACGAGCAGTACTTC. This sequence joins TRBV6-6 and TRBJ2-7; 9 positions agree with TRBD2. The CDR3 is 14 residues long. Germline loops: CDR1 MNHNY, CDR2 SVGAGI (reference sequence). V gave up 5 bases and J gave up 0 bases; unmatched junction bases: 2.

This clone was observed a single time. The J gene is TRBJ1-1, the V gene TRBV9; TRBD1 aligns across 12 bases. The CDR3 length is 17 residues. Germline V CDR1 and CDR2: SGDLS, YYNGEE. V gave up 6 bases and J gave up 1 base; unmatched junction bases: 10. The CDR3 coding sequence is TGTGCCAGCAATACCGGGACAGGGGGCGTCGGGAACACTGAAGCTTTCTTT. It is translated as CASNTGTGGVGNTEAFF. The full variable domain, with the rest looked up from reference TRBV9 and TRBJ1-1, is DSGVTQTPKHLITATGQRVTLRCSPRSGDLSVYWYQQSLDQGLQFLIQYYNGEERAKGNILERFSAQQFPDLHSELNLSSLELGDSALYFCASNTGTGGVGNTEAFFGQGTRLTVV.

This chain uses TRBV5-1 with TRBJ2-7; perhaps D is TRBD1 or TRBD2 (7 bases each). Per the germline V gene, CDR1 is SGHRS and CDR2 is YFSETQ. The CDR3 loop spans 15 amino acids. The V gene lost 3 bases and the J gene lost 0 bases, with 13 bases spanning the gap. The CDR3 sequence is CASSSGGVYSYEQYF. In nucleotides, the CDR3 is TGCGCCAGCAGCTCAGGGGGGGTTTACTCCTACGAGCAGTACTTC.

CDR3 region: CASSPGLAGYEQYF. CDR3 in DNA: TGTGCCAGCAGCCCCGGGCTAGCGGGGTACGAGCAGTACTTC. The chain has TRBV3-1 (or the pseudogene TRBV3-2) and TRBJ2-7; 9 positions agree with TRBD2. Germline V gene sequence: CDR1 LGHDT, CDR2 YNNKEL (reference sequence). The CDR3 contains 14 residues. V lost 4 bases and J lost 4; bases outside the gene matches: 5.

The J gene is TRBJ2-7, the V gene TRBV10-3; TRBD2 aligns across 8 bases. The CDR3 has 14 amino acids. Germline V CDR1 and CDR2: ENHRY, SYGVKD. J gave up 5 bases and V 3 bases, and 6 bases lay outside the gene matches. The CDR3 DNA reads TGTGCCATCAGTGACCCGGGACTAGAGGACGAGCAGTACTTC. It specifies CAISDPGLEDEQYF.

The V gene is TRBV5-1, the J gene TRBJ1-3; TRBD1 matches at 8 bases. The V gene end was trimmed by 0 bases and the J gene end by 7 bases; junction bases not matched to a gene: 9. This CDR3 contains 16 residues. CDR1 and CDR2 from the germline V gene are SGHRS and YFSETQ. The CDR3 DNA is TGCGCCAGCAGCTTGGCTGGACAGGGCCGGACTAACACCATATATTTT. It specifies CASSLAGQGRTNTIYF. Together with reference TRBV5-1 and TRBJ1-3, the CDR3 gives the full variable domain: KAGVTQTPRYLIKTRGQQVTLSCSPISGHRSVSWYQQTPGQGLQFLFEYFSETQRNKGNFPGRFSGRQFSNSRSEMNVSTLELGDSALYLCASSLAGQGRTNTIYFGEGSWLTVV.

This sequence joins TRBV2 and TRBJ1-3; tentatively, D is TRBD1 (5 bases). The CDR3 length is 15 residues. Between the trimmed V and J ends, which lost 4 bases and 4 bases, there was a span of 14 bases. Germline CDR1 reads SNHLY; CDR2 reads FYNNEI. CDR3 region: CASSAYGGTGNTIYF. CDR3 in DNA: TGTGCCAGCAGTGCCTATGGGGGTACCGGAAACACCATATATTTT.

The genes are TRBV19 and TRBJ2-5; possible D gene TRBD1, 6 bases. Trimming cost V 5 bases and J 2 bases, with 9 bases left between them. The CDR3 has 13 residues. Germline CDR1 is LNHDA and CDR2 is SQIVND (reference sequence). CDR3 amino acids: CASSLGQQETQYF. The CDR3 DNA follows: TGTGCCAGTAGTCTCGGACAGCAAGAGACCCAGTACTTC.

This chain joins TRBV5-1 and TRBJ2-7; D is possibly TRBD1 (6 bases). Per the germline V gene, CDR1 is SGHRS and CDR2 is YFSETQ. The germline V and J ends were trimmed by 0 bases and 7 bases, with 17 bases remaining between them. The CDR3 sequence is 15 residues long. The CDR3 nucleotides are TGCGCCAGCAGCTTGGACCTCCGGACAGCCCAAGAGCAGTACTTC. Amino acids: CASSLDLRTAQEQYF.

The rearrangement links TRBV4-1 to TRBJ2-4; D perhaps matches TRBD2 (5 bases). CDR1 is MGHRA and CDR2 is YSYEKL in the germline V gene. CDR3 length equals 16 residues. V lost 4 bases and J 12 bases, leaving 25 bases between the germline ends. CDR3 DNA: TGCGCCAGCAGCCCCCTTTACGACCTAGCCTCCTATAGTCAGTACTTC. It yields the protein CASSPLYDLASYSQYF.